This entry lists 25 T cell receptor beta chains sequenced from one sample in a study of siplizumab effects on memory and regulatory T cells. The assay was immunoSEQ multiplex PCR, and TCRdb's table has in-frame clones only and misses some. In the table there are about 62,000 clones, around three quarters of which are singletons. Input material: memory CD4+ T cells sorted from blood. The origin of the receptors is a human donor in good health.

This clone was counted a few times. This chain links TRBV7-7 with TRBJ2-7, with 8 bases that match TRBD1. V was pared by 5 bases and J by 6 bases, with 12 bases of the junction left unmatched. CDR3 length: 15 residues. Germline V lookup: CDR1 SSHAT, CDR2 FNYEAQ (reference sequence). CDR3 amino acids: CASSPRTGQSGEQYF. CDR3 coding DNA: TGTGCCAGCAGCCCCCGGACAGGGCAATCAGGCGAGCAGTACTTC.

V gene TRBV2 combines with J gene TRBJ2-6; no clear D. Trimming stripped 3 bases from V and 0 bases from J, with 12 bases between. Germline CDR1 is SNHLY and CDR2 is FYNNEI. This CDR3 comprises 17 residues. The CDR3 sequence is CASSDTGAISGANVLTF. The CDR3 nucleotides read TGTGCCAGCAGTGACACCGGAGCTATCTCTGGGGCCAACGTCCTGACTTTC.

This chain joins TRBV6-5 and TRBJ1-1; 7 bases line up with TRBD1. CDR3 length equals 13 residues. Germline loops: CDR1 MNHEY, CDR2 SVGAGI. V shed 5 bases, J shed 4 bases, and the junction held 4 bases outside the gene matches. The CDR3 DNA reads TGTGCCAGCAGTCCTCCAGGGGGCACTGAAGCTTTCTTT. Protein product: CASSPPGGTEAFF.

This clone showed up just a few times. The gene calls are TRBV19 and TRBJ1-6; 7 nucleotides align to TRBD1. CDR1 and CDR2 from the germline V gene are LNHDA and SQIVND (reference sequence). The CDR3 spans 16 residues. V was clipped by 10 bases and J by 0 bases; unmatched bases: 9. CDR3 protein: CATATGTSSYNSPLHF. CDR3 bases: TGTGCCACCGCGACAGGGACAAGCTCCTATAATTCACCCCTCCACTTT.

The rearrangement links TRBV12-5 to TRBJ1-2, with D perhaps TRBD1 (6 bases). The CDR3 covers 16 residues. Germline loops: CDR1 LGHNT, CDR2 FRNRAP. Between the trimmed V and J ends, which lost 3 bases and 6 bases, there was a span of 20 bases. This CDR3 reads CASGFWQGNVGNGYTF. CDR3 nucleotides: TGTGCTAGTGGTTTCTGGCAGGGGAATGTCGGGAATGGCTACACCTTC.

The chain uses TRBV20-1 and TRBJ1-2; no definite D call. CDR3 length equals 10 residues. Trimming pared 0 bases from V and 6 bases from J, leaving 2 bases between. Looked up from germline, CDR1 is DFQATT and CDR2 is SNEGSKA (reference sequence). The CDR3 DNA sequence: TGCAGTGCTAGAGAAAATGGCTACACCTTC. Protein sequence: CSARENGYTF.

The chain joins TRBV7-2 to TRBJ2-3; TRBD2 aligns across 7 bases. V shed 9 bases, J shed 7 bases, and the junction held 16 bases outside the gene matches. The CDR3 spans 15 residues. CDR1 is SGHTA and CDR2 is FQGNSA in the germline V gene. Here the CDR3 DNA reads TGTGCCAGTTCCCGTGGGTCGGGCGGGGGAAATACGCAGTATTTT. Protein: CASSRGSGGGNTQYF.

V and J are TRBV18 and TRBJ1-5; no reliable D call. The ends were cut back, 5 bases at V and 5 bases at J, with 10 bases in the middle. The CDR3 length is 13 residues. Germline loops: CDR1 KGHSH, CDR2 LQKENI. The CDR3 protein is CASSIWRDQPQHF. DNA of the CDR3: TGTGCCAGCTCAATATGGCGGGATCAGCCCCAGCATTTT.

The V gene is TRBV28, the J gene TRBJ1-2, with no clear D. Germline V gene lookup returns CDR1 MDHEN and CDR2 SYDVKM. The CDR3 is made up of 17 amino acids. V was clipped by 2 bases and J by 2 bases, with 18 bases between them. This chain's CDR3 is CASSLGSADLLNYGYTF. The DNA for the CDR3 is TGTGCCAGCAGTTTAGGGTCGGCCGACCTTCTAAACTATGGCTACACCTTC.

This clone is a singleton in its sample. The genes are TRBV6-5 and TRBJ2-1; TRBD2 matches at 10 bases. J was trimmed by 10 bases and V by 5 bases; bases with no gene match: 5. The CDR3 is 13 amino acids. CDR1 and CDR2 from the germline V gene are MNHEY and SVGAGI. CDR3 protein: CASSPLTSGEQFF. The CDR3 DNA sequence: TGTGCCAGCAGTCCCTTGACTAGCGGGGAGCAGTTCTTC.

This clone turned up a few times. The chain combines TRBV15 with TRBJ1-1, with D maybe TRBD1 (5 bases). The CDR3 is made up of 15 amino acids. Trimming took off 0 bases at V and 2 bases at J, with 10 bases between the two ends. Germline-derived CDR1 and CDR2 are LNHNV and YYDKDF (reference sequence). In nucleotides, the CDR3 is TGTGCCACCAGCAGAGATGGGGGGGGAAACACTGAAGCTTTCTTT. Amino acids: CATSRDGGGNTEAFF.

This chain connects TRBV7-9 to TRBJ2-6; TRBD2 is a possible D gene (5 bases). CDR1 and CDR2 (germline): SEHNR, FQNEAQ (reference sequence). The CDR3 has 15 residues. Trimming left V 2 bases short and J 2 bases short, with 7 bases between. The CDR3 reads CASSLWTPGANVLTF. CDR3 nucleotide sequence: TGTGCCAGCAGCTTATGGACTCCTGGGGCCAACGTCCTGACTTTC.

The genes are TRBV10-3 and TRBJ2-3; TRBD1 agrees at 9 bases. This CDR3 spans 16 amino acids. In germline, CDR1 is ENHRY, CDR2 SYGVKD. J gave up 2 bases and V 2 bases, and 5 bases lay outside the gene matches. CDR3 sequence reads: CAISEGTGGYTDTQYF. As DNA, the CDR3 is TGTGCCATCAGTGAGGGTACAGGGGGCTACACAGATACGCAGTATTTT.

This chain links TRBV2 with TRBJ2-7, with 10 bases identical to TRBD2. The J segment lost 3 bases and the V segment lost 7 bases, leaving 6 bases of the junction unmatched. The CDR3 extends over 14 amino acids. Germline lookup yields CDR1 SNHLY and CDR2 FYNNEI. The CDR3 DNA reads TGTGCCAGCAACCCACGGACTAGCGGCTACGAGCAGTACTTC. This gives the protein CASNPRTSGYEQYF.

In regard to this clone: One base away lies a much larger clone, so this may be a sequencing read error. This chain uses TRBV7-2 with TRBJ2-5; no clear D gene. The CDR3 has 13 residues. CDR1 is SGHTA, CDR2 FQGNSA, per germline. V shed 5 bases and J shed 1 base, with 8 bases lying between them. CDR3 coding DNA: TGTGCCAGCAGCACCCGGACCCAAGAGACCCAGTACTTC. Translating it yields CASSTRTQETQYF.

A few counts support this clone. This chain connects TRBV5-4 to TRBJ1-2; possibly TRBD1 for D (5 bases). Trimming took 3 bases from V and 7 from J, leaving 22 bases between them. Germline-derived CDR1 and CDR2 are SGHNT and YYREEE (reference sequence). The CDR3 is made up of 16 amino acids. CDR3 nucleotide sequence: TGTGCCAGCAGCTGGCGGGGGAGCCGTGGATTCGGTGGCTACACCTTC. Its translation is CASSWRGSRGFGGYTF.

This clone occurred once. The J gene is TRBJ2-7, the V gene TRBV7-6; D gene uncertain. CDR3 size: 13 residues. The V gene's germline CDR1 is SGHVS and CDR2 FNYEAQ. The V and J ends lost 2 bases and 3 bases respectively, with 8 bases between them. The DNA of the CDR3 is TGTGCCAGCAGCTTATTAGGCAGCTACGAGCAGTACTTC. Translation: CASSLLGSYEQYF. Filled out from reference TRBV7-6 and TRBJ2-7, the complete variable domain reads GAGVSQSPRYKVTKRGQDVALRCDPISGHVSLYWYRQALGQGPEFLTYFNYEAQQDKSGLPNDRFSAERPEGSISTLTIQRTEQRDSAMYRCASSLLGSYEQYFGPGTRLTVT.

The chain carries TRBV7-3 and TRBJ2-1; 7 nucleotides match TRBD2. From germline, CDR1 is SGHTA and CDR2 FQGTGA. Trimming removed 2 bases from V and 9 bases from J; junction bases left unmatched: 4. The CDR3 spans 13 residues. CDR3 protein: CASSLAGEGEQFF. CDR3 nucleotides: TGTGCCAGCAGCTTAGCGGGGGAGGGTGAGCAGTTCTTC.

V and J are TRBV19 and TRBJ1-1; 8 bases line up with TRBD1. The germline V gene encodes CDR1 LNHDA and CDR2 SQIVND (reference sequence). The CDR3 spans 12 residues. J was trimmed by 7 bases and V by 5 bases; bases with no gene match: 3. The CDR3 bases are TGTGCCAGTAGTGTTGGGACAGGTGAAGCTTTCTTT. It is translated as CASSVGTGEAFF.

This sequence joins TRBV13 and TRBJ1-2, with 8 bases lining up with TRBD1. V dropped 2 bases and J dropped 8; count of bases not matched to a gene: 10. The CDR3 sequence is 15 residues long. Germline V gives CDR1 PRHDT, CDR2 FYEKMQ (reference sequence). CDR3 in DNA: TGTGCCAGCAGCTTAAATCAGGGGGCCTCTAGGGGCTACACCTTC. Protein sequence: CASSLNQGASRGYTF.

The chain joins TRBV10-3 to TRBJ1-2; D might be TRBD1 (6 bases). Trimming took 7 bases from V and 6 from J, leaving 24 bases between them. The CDR3 extends over 16 amino acids. Per germline, CDR1 ENHRY and CDR2 SYGVKD. Written as DNA, the CDR3 is TGTGCCATCACAGATTCACAGGGACCTCTTGGGGATGGCTACACCTTC. Translated: CAITDSQGPLGDGYTF.

The rearrangement joins TRBV5-1 to TRBJ2-2, with 10 bases that match TRBD2. CDR3 size: 16 residues. Trimming took 0 bases from V and 4 from J; bases not matched to a gene: 3. Looked up from germline, CDR1 is SGHRS and CDR2 is YFSETQ. CDR3 region: CASSLVASGGTGELFF. Written as DNA, the CDR3 is TGCGCCAGCAGCTTGGTCGCTAGCGGGGGCACCGGGGAGCTGTTTTTT. Together with reference TRBV5-1 and TRBJ2-2, the CDR3 gives the full variable domain: KAGVTQTPRYLIKTRGQQVTLSCSPISGHRSVSWYQQTPGQGLQFLFEYFSETQRNKGNFPGRFSGRQFSNSRSEMNVSTLELGDSALYLCASSLVASGGTGELFFGEGSRLTVL.

The chain uses TRBV7-6 and TRBJ1-3; unclear D gene. CDR3 length equals 14 residues. With 5 bases removed from V and 1 base from J, the gap between germline ends came to 9 bases. Germline V lookup: CDR1 SGHVS, CDR2 FNYEAQ. DNA of the CDR3: TGTGCCAGCAGCGCACTGGGATCTGGAAACACCATATATTTT. Amino acids: CASSALGSGNTIYF.

V and J are TRBV11-1 and TRBJ2-7, with no clear D. The V end lost 0 bases, the J end lost 2 bases, and 11 bases lay between the germline ends. The CDR3 is 15 residues long. CDR1 SGHAT and CDR2 FQDESV come from the germline V gene (reference sequence). CDR3 residues: CASSLASTATYEQYF. CDR3 nucleotides: TGTGCCAGCAGCTTAGCGTCGACGGCAACCTACGAGCAGTACTTC.

The J gene is TRBJ2-5, the V gene TRBV7-2; no reliable D call. The CDR3 contains 13 residues. CDR1 is SGHTA, CDR2 FQGNSA, per germline. V gave up 3 bases and J gave up 1 base, with 6 bases separating them. CDR3 coding DNA: TGTGCCAGCAGCTTTACCCCCCAAGAGACCCAGTACTTC. Protein product: CASSFTPQETQYF. The full variable domain, its missing parts supplied by reference TRBV7-2 and TRBJ2-5, is GAGVSQSPSNKVTEKGKDVELRCDPISGHTALYWYRQSLGQGLEFLIYFQGNSAPDKSGLPSDRFSAERTGGSVSTLTIQRTQQEDSAVYLCASSFTPQETQYFGPGTRLLVL.